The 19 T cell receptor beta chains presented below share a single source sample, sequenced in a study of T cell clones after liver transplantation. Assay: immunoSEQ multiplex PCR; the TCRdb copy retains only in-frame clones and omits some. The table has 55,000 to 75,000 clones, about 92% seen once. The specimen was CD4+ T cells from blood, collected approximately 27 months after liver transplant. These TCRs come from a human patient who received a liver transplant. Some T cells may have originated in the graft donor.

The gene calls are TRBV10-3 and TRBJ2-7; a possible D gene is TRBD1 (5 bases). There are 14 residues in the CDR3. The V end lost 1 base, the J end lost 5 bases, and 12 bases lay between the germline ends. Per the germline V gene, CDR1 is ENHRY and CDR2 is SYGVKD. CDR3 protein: CAISELGPRDEQYF. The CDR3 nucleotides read TGTGCCATCAGTGAGTTGGGGCCAAGAGACGAGCAGTACTTC.

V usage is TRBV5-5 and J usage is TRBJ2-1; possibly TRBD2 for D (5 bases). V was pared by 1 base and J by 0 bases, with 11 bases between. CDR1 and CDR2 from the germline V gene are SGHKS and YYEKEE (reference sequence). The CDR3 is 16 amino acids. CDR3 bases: TGTGCCAGCAGCTTGACGCCCGGGAACTCCTACAATGAGCAGTTCTTC. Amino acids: CASSLTPGNSYNEQFF.

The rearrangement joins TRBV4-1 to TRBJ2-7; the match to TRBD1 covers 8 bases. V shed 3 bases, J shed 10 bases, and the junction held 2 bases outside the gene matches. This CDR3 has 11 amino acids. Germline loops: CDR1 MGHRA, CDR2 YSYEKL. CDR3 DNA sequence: TGCGCCAGCAGCCAGGACAGGGAACAGTACTTC. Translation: CASSQDREQYF.

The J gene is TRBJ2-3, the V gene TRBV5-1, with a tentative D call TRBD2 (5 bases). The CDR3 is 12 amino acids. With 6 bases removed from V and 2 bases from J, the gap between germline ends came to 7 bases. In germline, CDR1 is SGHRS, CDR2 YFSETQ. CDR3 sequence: CASTDSTDTQYF. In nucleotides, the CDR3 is TGCGCCAGCACGGACTCCACAGATACGCAGTATTTT.

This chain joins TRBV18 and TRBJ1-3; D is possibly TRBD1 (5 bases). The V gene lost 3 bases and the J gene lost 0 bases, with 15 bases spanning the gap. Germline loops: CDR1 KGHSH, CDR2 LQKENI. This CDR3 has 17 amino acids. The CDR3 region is CASSPTGGANSGNTIYF. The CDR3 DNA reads TGTGCCAGCTCACCTACGGGAGGGGCGAACTCTGGAAACACCATATATTTT.

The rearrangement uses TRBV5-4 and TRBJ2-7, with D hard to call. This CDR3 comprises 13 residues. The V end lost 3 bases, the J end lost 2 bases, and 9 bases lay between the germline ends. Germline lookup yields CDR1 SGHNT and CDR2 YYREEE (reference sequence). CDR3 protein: CASSSFKAYEQYF. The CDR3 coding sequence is TGTGCCAGCAGCTCCTTTAAAGCCTACGAGCAGTACTTC.

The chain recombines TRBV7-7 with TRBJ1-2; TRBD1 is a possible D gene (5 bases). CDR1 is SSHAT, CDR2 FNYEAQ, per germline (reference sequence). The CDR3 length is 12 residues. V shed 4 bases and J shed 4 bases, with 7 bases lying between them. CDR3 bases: TGTGCCAGCAGCTCGGACATCTATGGCTACACCTTC. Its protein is CASSSDIYGYTF.

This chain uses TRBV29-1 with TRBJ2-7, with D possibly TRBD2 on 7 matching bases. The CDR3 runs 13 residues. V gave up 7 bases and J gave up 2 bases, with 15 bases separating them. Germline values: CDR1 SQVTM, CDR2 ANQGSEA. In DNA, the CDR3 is TGCAGCGCCCGAAGGGGGGGCACCTACGAGCAGTACTTC. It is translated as CSARRGGTYEQYF.

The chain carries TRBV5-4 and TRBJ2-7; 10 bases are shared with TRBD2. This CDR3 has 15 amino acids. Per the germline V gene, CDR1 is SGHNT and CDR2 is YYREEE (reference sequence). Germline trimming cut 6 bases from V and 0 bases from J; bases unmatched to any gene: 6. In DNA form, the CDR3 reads TGTGCCAGCACCAATGGACTAGCGGACTCCTACGAGCAGTACTTC. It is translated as CASTNGLADSYEQYF.

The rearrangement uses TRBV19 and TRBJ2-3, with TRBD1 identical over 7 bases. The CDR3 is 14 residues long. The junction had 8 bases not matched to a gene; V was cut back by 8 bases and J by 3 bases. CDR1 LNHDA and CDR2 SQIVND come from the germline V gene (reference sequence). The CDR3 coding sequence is TGTGCCAGTGGGTCAGGGGGTTCGACAGATACGCAGTATTTT. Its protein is CASGSGGSTDTQYF.

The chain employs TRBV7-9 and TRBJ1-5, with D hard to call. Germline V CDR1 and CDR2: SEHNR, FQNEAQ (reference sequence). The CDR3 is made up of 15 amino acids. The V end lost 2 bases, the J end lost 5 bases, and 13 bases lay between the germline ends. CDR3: CASSLYGGSDQPQHF. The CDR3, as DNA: TGTGCCAGCAGCTTATACGGTGGCAGCGATCAGCCCCAGCATTTT.

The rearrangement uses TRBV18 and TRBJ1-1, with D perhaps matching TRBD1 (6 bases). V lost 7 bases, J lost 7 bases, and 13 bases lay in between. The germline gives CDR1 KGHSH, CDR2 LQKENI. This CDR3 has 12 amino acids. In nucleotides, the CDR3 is TGTGCCAGCTGTAACAGGGCCGGTGAAGCTTTCTTT. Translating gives CASCNRAGEAFF.

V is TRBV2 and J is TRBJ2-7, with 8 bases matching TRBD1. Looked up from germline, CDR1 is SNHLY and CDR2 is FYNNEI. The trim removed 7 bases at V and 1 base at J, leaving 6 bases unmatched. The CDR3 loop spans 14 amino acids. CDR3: CASTGDRYSYEQYF. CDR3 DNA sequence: TGTGCCAGCACCGGGGACAGGTATTCCTACGAGCAGTACTTC.

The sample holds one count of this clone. The CDR3 DNA is TGTGCCAGCAGTCTACTAGCGGACTACAATGAGCAGTTCTTC. Its protein product is CASSLLADYNEQFF. J is TRBJ2-1 and V is TRBV7-3; 8 nucleotides line up with TRBD2. The length of the CDR3 is 14 residues. Germline values: CDR1 SGHTA, CDR2 FQGTGA. V lost 6 bases, J lost 3 bases, and 4 bases stayed unmatched. The complete variable domain, with remaining parts taken from reference TRBV7-3 and TRBJ2-1, reads GAGVSQTPSNKVTEKGKYVELRCDPISGHTALYWYRQSLGQGPEFLIYFQGTGAADDSGLPNDRFFAVRPEGSVSTLKIQRTERGDSAVYLCASSLLADYNEQFFGPGTRLTVL.

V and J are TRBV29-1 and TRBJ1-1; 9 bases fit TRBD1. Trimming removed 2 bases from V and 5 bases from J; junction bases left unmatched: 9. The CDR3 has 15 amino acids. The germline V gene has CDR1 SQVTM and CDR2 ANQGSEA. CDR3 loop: CSVESGGQGYTEAFF. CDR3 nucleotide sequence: TGCAGCGTTGAATCCGGGGGACAGGGATATACTGAAGCTTTCTTT. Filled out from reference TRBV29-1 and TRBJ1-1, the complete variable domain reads SAVISQKPSRDICQRGTSLTIQCQVDSQVTMMFWYRQQPGQSLTLIATANQGSEATYESGFVIDKFPISRPNLTFSTLTVSNMSPEDSSIYLCSVESGGQGYTEAFFGQGTRLTVV.

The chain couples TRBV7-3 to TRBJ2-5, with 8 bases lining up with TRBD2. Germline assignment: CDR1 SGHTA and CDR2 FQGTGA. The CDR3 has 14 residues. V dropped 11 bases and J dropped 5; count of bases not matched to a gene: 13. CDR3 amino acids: CAGNLTSGRETQYF. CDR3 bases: TGTGCCGGCAACCTCACTAGCGGCAGGGAGACCCAGTACTTC.

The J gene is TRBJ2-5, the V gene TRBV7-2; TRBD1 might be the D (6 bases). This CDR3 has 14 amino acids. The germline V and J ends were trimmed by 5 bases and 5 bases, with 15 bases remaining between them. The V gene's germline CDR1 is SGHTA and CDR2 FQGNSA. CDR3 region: CASSRDRTSETQYF. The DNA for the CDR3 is TGTGCCAGCAGCCGCGACAGGACATCGGAGACCCAGTACTTC.

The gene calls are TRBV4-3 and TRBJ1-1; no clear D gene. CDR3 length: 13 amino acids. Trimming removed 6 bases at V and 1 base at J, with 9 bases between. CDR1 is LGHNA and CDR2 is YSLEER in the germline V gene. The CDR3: CASRLTENTEAFF. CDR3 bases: TGCGCCAGCAGACTTACAGAGAACACTGAAGCTTTCTTT.

DNA for the CDR3: TGTGCCAGCAGCCCGAAATTGGGACTAGTAAGTAATGAGCAGTTCTTC. This codes for CASSPKLGLVSNEQFF. The rearrangement uses TRBV5-6 and TRBJ2-1; 8 bases are shared with TRBD2. J lost 7 bases, V lost 4 bases, and 13 bases had no gene match. There are 16 residues in the CDR3. Germline CDR1 SGHDT, CDR2 YYEEEE. Based on the CDR3 plus reference TRBV5-6 and TRBJ2-1, the full variable domain is DAGVTQSPTHLIKTRGQQVTLRCSPKSGHDTVSWYQQALGQGPQFIFQYYEEEERQRGNFPDRFSGHQFPNYSSELNVNALLLGDSALYLCASSPKLGLVSNEQFFGPGTRLTVL.